This T cell receptor beta chain was captured in a study of blood T cell repertoires in COVID-19 (dated by TCRdb to the early 2020s). Study-level background: Collaborator samples came from the United States, Italy and Spain and covered acute and convalescent phases of COVID-19. The samples were drawn from two sources: the first 160 participants of the ongoing ImmuneRACE study, and 1,254 subjects contributed by 6 global collaborators. Where available, HLA class I and class II types were obtained from metadata supplied by the sample provider rather than from assay-based typing. A de-identified subject ID, COVID-19 status, age in years and sex were almost always included in the sample metadata. The repertoires were made available in a free public database intended to serve as a resource for research on the immune response to SARS-CoV-2. The dataset comprised deeply sampled blood TCRbeta repertoires from subjects exposed to, actively infected with, or recovered from COVID-19. The prospective study material was composed of cDNA or gDNA derived from T cells, B-cell-depleted T cells, or PBMCs.

TCRbeta CDR3 regions were amplified from genomic DNA using the immunoSEQ Assay, a bias-controlled multiplex PCR. In the original analysis: Nucleated cell counts per sample were estimated from amplification of reference gene primers within the assay. To quantify the absolute abundance of each unique TCRbeta CDR3 rearrangement, sequence reads were collapsed and filtered. Productive Simpson clonality was computed per sample as the square root of Simpson's diversity index over productive rearrangements. TCRdb took this table from immuneACCESS and kept in-frame rearrangements with V and J called. Such tables lack part of the clones; where checked against another copy, unresolved V genes explain under half of the gap, and the rest is unexplained. V and J calls and clone size are given by that table; D and trimming were obtained from the DNA. Within this sample are 200,000 to 250,000 clones, with more than 75% of them counted one time only. The leading ten clones occupy about 7% of the sample.

As concerns this clone: Its binding antigen is unknown. No much larger clone is present one base from it, and per-base qualities are unavailable.

Participants in the prospective study were aged about 18 to 95 years, lived in over 20 United States geographic areas, and enrolled through a virtual design. In the prospective study, participants were assigned to cohorts based on the clinical history participants reported in a screening survey and a study questionnaire. Mobile phlebotomists in the prospective study collected whole blood, serum and a nasopharyngeal or oropharyngeal swab from every participant. Participants in the prospective study had the option to provide additional blood draws and questionnaires over a roughly 2-month period. Prospective study blood samples were shipped either frozen or at room temperature before DNA extraction. The full study reports these points: The amount of clinical and demographic metadata varied by source and participant and was provided uncurated.

CDR1 WNHNN and CDR2 SYGVQD were looked up in the germline V gene (reference sequence). There are 14 amino acids in the CDR3, from cysteine to phenylalanine inclusive. Just CDR3 DNA is preserved here, 42 bases in frame from base 1. V and J lose 7 bases and 1 base, and a span of 13 bases separates them. The clonotype originates from a woman aged 40 to 50 with acute COVID-19. The sequencing sample was made of PBMCs or T cells enriched from blood (not recorded which). Here the chain combines TRBV10-1 and TRBJ1-1; TRBD1 might be the D gene, on 5 matching bases. The bases read TGCGCCAGCACCGGCGGGGGGTCGAACACTGAAGCTTTCTTT. Its translation reads: CASTGGGSNTEAFF.